The source of this TCR beta chain is a study of beta chain features in type 1 diabetes. Study-level information: Patients were similar to healthy donors in age and gender (as well as in cell yields).

The germline V gene has CDR1 LNHDA and CDR2 SQIVND (reference sequence). The CDR3 length is 15 residues. V shed 7 bases and J 2 bases; nucleotides not matched to a gene: 4. This clone came up a few times. Every bit of the isolated RNA underwent reverse transcription, so sequencing read expressed TCRB transcripts. The assay was immunoSEQ multiplex PCR, and TCRdb's table has in-frame clones only and misses some. The table lists about 900,000 clones, about a sixth of them singletons. The clonotype originates from a woman aged 18-29 years in good health. The sequencing input was naive CD4+ T cells from blood. The chain couples TRBV19 to TRBJ2-2; 10 nucleotides line up with TRBD1. CDR3 amino acids: CASTRQGANTGELFF. The CDR3 region has the DNA TGTGCCAGTACTCGACAGGGGGCTAACACCGGGGAGCTGTTTTTT.